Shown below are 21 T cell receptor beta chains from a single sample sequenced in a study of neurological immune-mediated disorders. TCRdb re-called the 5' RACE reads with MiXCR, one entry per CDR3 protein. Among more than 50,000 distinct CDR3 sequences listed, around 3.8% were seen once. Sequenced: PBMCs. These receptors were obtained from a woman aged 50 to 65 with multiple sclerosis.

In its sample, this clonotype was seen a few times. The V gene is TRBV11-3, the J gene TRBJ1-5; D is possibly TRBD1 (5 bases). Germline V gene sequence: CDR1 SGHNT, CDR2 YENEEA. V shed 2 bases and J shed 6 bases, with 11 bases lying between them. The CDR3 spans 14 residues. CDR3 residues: CASSLSGTSQPQHF. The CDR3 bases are TGTGCCAGCAGCTTAAGTGGGACGAGTCAGCCCCAGCATTTT.

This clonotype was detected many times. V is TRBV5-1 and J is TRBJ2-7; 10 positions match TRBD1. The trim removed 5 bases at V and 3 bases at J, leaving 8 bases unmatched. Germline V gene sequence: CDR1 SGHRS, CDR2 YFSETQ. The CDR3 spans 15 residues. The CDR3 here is CASRSGTGVNYEQYF. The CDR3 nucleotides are TGCGCCAGCAGGTCCGGGACAGGGGTGAACTACGAGCAGTACTTC.

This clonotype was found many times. The CDR3 nucleotides are TGTGCCAGCAGTTTTGTGGAAGAGGGCCAGAGCTCCTACGAGCAGTACTTC. It is translated as CASSFVEEGQSSYEQYF. The chain links TRBV12-3 or TRBV12-4 to TRBJ2-7, with D tentatively TRBD2 (5 bases). The CDR3 sequence is 17 residues long. The V gene lost 3 bases and the J gene lost 0 bases, with 18 bases spanning the gap.

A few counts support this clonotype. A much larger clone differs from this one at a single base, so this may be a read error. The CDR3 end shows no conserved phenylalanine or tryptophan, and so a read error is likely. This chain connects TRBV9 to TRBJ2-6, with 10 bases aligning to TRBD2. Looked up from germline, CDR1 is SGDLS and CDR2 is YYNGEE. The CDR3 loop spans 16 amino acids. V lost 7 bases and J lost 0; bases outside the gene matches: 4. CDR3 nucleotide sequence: TGTGCCAGCGGACTAGCGGAAAGCTCTGGGGCCAACGTCCTGACTTAC. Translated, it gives CASGLAESSGANVLTY.

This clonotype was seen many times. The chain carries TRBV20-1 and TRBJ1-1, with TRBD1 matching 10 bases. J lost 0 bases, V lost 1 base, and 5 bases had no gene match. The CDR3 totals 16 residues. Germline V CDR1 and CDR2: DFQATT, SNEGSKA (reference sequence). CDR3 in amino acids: CSARVGTGVMNTEAFF. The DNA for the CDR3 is TGCAGTGCTAGAGTTGGGACAGGGGTTATGAACACTGAAGCTTTCTTT.

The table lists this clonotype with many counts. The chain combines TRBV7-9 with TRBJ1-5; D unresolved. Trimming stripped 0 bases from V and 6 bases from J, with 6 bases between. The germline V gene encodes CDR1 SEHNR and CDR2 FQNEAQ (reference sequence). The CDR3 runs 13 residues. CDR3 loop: CASSLAGSQPQHF. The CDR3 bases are TGTGCCAGCAGCTTAGCAGGGAGTCAGCCCCAGCATTTT.

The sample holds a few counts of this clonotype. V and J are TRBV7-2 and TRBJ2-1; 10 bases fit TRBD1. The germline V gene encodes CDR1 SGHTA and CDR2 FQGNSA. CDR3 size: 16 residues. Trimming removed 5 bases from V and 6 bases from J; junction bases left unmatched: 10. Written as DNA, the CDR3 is TGTGCCAGCAGCCAAACCCGGACAGGGGGGCTCAATGAGCAGTTCTTC. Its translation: CASSQTRTGGLNEQFF.

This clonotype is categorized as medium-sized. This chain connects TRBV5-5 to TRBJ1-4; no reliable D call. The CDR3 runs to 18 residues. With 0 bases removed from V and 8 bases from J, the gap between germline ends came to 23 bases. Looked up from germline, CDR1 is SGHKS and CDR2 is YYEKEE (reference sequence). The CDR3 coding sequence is TGTGCCAGCAGCTTGGGTGAGTCTTCGGACGCCCGTTACGAAAAACTGTTTTTT. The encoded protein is CASSLGESSDARYEKLFF.

CDR3 sequence: CASSKTVSAQAFF. For the CDR3, the DNA is TGTGCCAGCAGCAAAACTGTATCGGCTCAAGCTTTCTTT. This chain uses TRBV3-1 with TRBJ1-1; D remains ambiguous. CDR1 is LGHDT and CDR2 is YNNKEL in the germline V gene (reference sequence). The CDR3 has 13 amino acids. Trimming took off 5 bases at V and 9 bases at J, with 16 bases between the two ends.

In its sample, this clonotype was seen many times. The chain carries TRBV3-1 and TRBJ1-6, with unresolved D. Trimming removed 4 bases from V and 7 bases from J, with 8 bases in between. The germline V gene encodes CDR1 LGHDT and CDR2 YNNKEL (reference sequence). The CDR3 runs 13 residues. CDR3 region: CASSPRANSPLHF. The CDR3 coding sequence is TGTGCCAGCAGCCCAAGGGCCAATTCACCCCTCCACTTT.

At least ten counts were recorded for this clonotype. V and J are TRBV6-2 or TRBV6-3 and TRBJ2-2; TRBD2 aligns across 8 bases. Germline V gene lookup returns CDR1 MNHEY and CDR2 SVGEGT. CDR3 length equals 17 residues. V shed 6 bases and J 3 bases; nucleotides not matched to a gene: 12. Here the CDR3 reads CASSHERSGSYTGELFF. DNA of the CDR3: TGTGCCAGCAGCCATGAGCGAAGCGGGAGTTACACCGGGGAGCTGTTTTTT.

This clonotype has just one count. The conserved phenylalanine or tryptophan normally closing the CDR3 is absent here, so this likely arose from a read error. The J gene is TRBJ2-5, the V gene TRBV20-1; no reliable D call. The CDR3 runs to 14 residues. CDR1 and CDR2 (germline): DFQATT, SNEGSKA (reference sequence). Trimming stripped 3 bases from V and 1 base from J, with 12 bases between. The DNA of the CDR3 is TGCAGTGCTAGTTTACGGACCATCCAAGAGACCCAGTACAAC. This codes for CSASLRTIQETQYN.

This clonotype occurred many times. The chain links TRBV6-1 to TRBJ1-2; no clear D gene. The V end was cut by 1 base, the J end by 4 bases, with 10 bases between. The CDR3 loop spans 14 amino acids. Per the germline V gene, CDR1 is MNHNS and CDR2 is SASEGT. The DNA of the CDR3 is TGTGCCAGCAGTGAAGTTCAAGAGTTCTATGGCTACACCTTC. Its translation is CASSEVQEFYGYTF.

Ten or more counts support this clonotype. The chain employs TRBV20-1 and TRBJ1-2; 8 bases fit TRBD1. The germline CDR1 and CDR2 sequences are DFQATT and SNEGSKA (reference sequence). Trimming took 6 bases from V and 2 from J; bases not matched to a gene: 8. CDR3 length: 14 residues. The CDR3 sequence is CSAVAGQGNYGYTF. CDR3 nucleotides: TGCAGTGCGGTAGCTGGACAGGGAAACTATGGCTACACCTTC.

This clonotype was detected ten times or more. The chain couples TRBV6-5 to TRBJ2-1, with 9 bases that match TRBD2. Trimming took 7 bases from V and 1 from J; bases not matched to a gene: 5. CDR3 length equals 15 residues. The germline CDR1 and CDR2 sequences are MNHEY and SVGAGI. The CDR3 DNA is TGTGCCAGCAAGGGGACTAGCTTATCCTACAATGAGCAGTTCTTC. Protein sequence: CASKGTSLSYNEQFF.

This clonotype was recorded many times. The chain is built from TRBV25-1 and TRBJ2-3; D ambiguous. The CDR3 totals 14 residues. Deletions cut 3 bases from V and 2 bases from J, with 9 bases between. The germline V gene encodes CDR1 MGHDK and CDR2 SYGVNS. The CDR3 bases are TGTGCCAGCAGTGACCTGACATTCACAGATACGCAGTATTTT. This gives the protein CASSDLTFTDTQYF.

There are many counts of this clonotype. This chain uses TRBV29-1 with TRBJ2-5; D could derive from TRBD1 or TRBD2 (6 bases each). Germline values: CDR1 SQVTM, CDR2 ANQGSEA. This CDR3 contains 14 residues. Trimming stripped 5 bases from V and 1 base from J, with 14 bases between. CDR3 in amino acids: CSVRGGTFQETQYF. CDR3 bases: TGCAGCGTTCGTGGCGGGACATTCCAAGAGACCCAGTACTTC.

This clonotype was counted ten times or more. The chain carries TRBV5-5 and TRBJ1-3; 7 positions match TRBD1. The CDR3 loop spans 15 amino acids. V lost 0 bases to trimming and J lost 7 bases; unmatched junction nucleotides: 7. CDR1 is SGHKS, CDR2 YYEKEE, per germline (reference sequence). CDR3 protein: CASSLESGQWNTIYF. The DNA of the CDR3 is TGTGCCAGCAGCTTGGAGTCGGGACAGTGGAACACCATATATTTT. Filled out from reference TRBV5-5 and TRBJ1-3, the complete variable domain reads DAGVTQSPTHLIKTRGQQVTLRCSPISGHKSVSWYQQVLGQGPQFIFQYYEKEERGRGNFPDRFSARQFPNYSSELNVNALLLGDSALYLCASSLESGQWNTIYFGEGSWLTVV.

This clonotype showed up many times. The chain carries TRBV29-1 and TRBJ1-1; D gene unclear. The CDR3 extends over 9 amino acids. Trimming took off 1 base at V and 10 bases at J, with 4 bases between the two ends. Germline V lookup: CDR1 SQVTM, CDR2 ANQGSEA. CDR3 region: CSVEGGAFF. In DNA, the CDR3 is TGCAGCGTTGAAGGGGGAGCTTTCTTT.

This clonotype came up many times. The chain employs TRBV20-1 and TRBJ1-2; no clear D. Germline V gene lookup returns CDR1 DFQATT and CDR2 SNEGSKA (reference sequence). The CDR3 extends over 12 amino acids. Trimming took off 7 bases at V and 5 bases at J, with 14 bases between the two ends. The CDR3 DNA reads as TGCAGTGGAATGGGAGTGGGGTATGGCTACACCTTC. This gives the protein CSGMGVGYGYTF.

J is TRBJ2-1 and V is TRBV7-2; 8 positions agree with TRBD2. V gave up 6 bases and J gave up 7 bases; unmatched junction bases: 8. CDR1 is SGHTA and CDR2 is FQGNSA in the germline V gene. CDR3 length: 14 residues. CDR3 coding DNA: TGTGCCAGCAGAATCGGGAGGGCCGGGAATGAGCAGTTCTTC. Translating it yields CASRIGRAGNEQFF.